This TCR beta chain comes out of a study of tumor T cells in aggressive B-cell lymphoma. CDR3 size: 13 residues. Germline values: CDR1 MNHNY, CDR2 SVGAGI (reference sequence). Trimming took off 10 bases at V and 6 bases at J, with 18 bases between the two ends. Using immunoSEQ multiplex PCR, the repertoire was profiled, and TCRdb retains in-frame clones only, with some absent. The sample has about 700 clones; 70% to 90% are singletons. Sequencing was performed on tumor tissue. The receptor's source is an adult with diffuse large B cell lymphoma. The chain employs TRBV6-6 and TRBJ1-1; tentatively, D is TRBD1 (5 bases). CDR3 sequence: CATWQGAGAEAFF. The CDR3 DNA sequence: TGTGCCACCTGGCAGGGTGCCGGCGCTGAAGCTTTCTTT.